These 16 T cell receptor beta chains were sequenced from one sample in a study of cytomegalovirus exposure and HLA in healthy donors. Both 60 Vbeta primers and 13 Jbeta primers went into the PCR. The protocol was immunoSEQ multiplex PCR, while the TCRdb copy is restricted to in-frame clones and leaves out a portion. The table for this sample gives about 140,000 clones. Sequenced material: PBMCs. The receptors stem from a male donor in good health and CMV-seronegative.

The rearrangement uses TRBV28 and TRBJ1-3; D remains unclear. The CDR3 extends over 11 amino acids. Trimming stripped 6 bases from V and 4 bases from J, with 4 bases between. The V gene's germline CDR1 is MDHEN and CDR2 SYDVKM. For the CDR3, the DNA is TGTGCCAGCAGCCGGGGAAACACCATATATTTT. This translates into CASSRGNTIYF.

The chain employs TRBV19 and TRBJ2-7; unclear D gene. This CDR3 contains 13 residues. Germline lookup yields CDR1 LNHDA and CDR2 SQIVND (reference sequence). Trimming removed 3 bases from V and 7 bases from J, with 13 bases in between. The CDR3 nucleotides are TGTGCCAGTAGTATGGCCAGAACCACGGAGCAGTACTTC. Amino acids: CASSMARTTEQYF. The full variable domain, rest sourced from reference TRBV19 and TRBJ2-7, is DGGITQSPKYLFRKEGQNVTLSCEQNLNHDAMYWYRQDPGQGLRLIYYSQIVNDFQKGDIAEGYSVSREKKESFPLTVTSAQKNPTAFYLCASSMARTTEQYFGPGTRLTVT.

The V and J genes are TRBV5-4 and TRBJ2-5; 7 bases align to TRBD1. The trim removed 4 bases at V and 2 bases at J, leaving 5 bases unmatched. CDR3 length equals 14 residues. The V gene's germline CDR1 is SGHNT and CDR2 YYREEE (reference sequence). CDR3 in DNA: TGTGCCAGCAGCGGAACAGGGGATCAAGAGACCCAGTACTTC. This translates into CASSGTGDQETQYF.

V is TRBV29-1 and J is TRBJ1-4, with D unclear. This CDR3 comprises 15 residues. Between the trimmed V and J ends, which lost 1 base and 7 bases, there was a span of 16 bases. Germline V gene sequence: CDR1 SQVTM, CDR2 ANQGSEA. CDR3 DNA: TGCAGCGTTGAAGGGCAAGGCGGTTCCGGTGAAAAACTGTTTTTT. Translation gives CSVEGQGGSGEKLFF.

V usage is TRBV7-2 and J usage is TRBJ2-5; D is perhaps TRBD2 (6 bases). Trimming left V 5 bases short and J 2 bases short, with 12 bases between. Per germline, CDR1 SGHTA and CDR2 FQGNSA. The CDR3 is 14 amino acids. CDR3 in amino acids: CASSPWTKQETQYF. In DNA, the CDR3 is TGTGCCAGCAGCCCCTGGACTAAACAAGAGACCCAGTACTTC.

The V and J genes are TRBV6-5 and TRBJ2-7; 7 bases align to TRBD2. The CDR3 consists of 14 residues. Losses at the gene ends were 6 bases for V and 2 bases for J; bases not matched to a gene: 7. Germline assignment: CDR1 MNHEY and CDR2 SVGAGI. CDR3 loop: CASRRLAGTYEQYF. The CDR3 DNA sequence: TGTGCCAGCAGGCGACTAGCAGGAACCTACGAGCAGTACTTC.

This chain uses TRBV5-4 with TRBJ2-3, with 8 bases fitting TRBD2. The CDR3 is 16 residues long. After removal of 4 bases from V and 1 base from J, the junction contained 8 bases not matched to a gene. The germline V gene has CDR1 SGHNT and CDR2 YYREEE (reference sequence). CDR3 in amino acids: CASSRPLAGGTDTQYF. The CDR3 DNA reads TGTGCCAGCAGCCGCCCCCTAGCGGGTGGCACAGATACGCAGTATTTT.

The CDR3 region is CASSPTFSYNEQFF. The CDR3 nucleotides are TGTGCCAGCAGCCCGACATTCTCCTACAATGAGCAGTTCTTC. This sequence joins TRBV7-2 and TRBJ2-1; D uncertain. V was trimmed by 5 bases and J by 0 bases, leaving 8 bases between them. Germline V gives CDR1 SGHTA, CDR2 FQGNSA. The CDR3 extends over 14 amino acids.

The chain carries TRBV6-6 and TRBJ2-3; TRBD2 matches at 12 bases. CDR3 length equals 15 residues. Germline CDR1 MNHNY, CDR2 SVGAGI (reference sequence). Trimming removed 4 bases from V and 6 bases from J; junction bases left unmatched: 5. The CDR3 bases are TGTGCCAGCAGTTTGACTAGCGGGGGAGGGGATACGCAGTATTTT. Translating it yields CASSLTSGGGDTQYF.

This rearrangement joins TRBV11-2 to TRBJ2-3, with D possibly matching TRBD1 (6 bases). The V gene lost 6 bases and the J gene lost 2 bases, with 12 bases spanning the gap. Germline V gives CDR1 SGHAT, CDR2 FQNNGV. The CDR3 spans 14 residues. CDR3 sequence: CASRAGVSTDTQYF. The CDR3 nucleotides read TGTGCCAGCAGGGCAGGGGTCTCCACAGATACGCAGTATTTT.

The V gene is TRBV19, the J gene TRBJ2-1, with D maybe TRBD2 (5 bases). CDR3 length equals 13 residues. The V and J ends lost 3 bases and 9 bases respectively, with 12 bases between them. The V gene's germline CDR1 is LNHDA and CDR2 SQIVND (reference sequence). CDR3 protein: CASSINRAAEQFF. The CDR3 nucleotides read TGTGCCAGTAGTATCAACCGAGCGGCTGAGCAGTTCTTC.

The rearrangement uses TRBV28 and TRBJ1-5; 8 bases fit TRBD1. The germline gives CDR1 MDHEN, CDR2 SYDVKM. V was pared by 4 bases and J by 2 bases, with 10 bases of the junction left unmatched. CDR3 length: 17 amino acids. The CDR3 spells CASSSPPTGGRNQPQHF. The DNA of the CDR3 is TGTGCCAGCAGTTCCCCTCCAACAGGGGGGCGCAATCAGCCCCAGCATTTT.

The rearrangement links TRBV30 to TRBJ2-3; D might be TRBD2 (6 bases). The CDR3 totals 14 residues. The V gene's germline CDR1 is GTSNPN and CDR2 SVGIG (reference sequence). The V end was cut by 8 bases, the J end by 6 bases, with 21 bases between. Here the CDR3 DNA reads TGTGCCGGACGGATTAATCCGGGACTTGATACGCAGTATTTT. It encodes CAGRINPGLDTQYF.

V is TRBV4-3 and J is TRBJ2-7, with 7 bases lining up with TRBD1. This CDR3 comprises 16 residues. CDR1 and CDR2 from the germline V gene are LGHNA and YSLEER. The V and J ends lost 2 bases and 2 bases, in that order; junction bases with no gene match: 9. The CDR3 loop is CASSQTQGPGPYEQYF. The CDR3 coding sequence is TGCGCCAGCAGCCAAACACAGGGGCCGGGGCCCTACGAGCAGTACTTC.

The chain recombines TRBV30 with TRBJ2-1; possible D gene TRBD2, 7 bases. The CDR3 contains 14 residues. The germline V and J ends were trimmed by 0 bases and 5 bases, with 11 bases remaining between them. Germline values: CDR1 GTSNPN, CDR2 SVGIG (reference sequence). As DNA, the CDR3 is TGTGCCTGGAGTGTCGGGGGGCTAAACAATGAGCAGTTCTTC. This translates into CAWSVGGLNNEQFF.

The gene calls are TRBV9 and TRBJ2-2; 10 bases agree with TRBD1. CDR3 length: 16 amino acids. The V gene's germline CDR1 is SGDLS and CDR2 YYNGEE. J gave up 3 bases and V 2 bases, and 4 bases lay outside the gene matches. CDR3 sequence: CASSVGQGWDTGELFF. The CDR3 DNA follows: TGTGCCAGCAGCGTGGGACAGGGGTGGGACACCGGGGAGCTGTTTTTT.